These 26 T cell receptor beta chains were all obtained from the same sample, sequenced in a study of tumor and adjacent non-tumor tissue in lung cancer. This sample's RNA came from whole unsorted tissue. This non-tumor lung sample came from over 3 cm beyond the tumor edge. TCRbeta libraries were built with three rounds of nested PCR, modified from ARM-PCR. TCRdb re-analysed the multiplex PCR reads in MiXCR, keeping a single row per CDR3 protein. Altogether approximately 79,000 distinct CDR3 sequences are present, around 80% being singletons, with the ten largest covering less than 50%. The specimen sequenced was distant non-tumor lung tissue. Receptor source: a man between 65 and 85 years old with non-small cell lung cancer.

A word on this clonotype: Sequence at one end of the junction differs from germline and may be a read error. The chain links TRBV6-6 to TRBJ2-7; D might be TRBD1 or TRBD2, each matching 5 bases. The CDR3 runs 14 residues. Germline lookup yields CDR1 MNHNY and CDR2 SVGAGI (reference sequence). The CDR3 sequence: CASSLGVWVGERYF. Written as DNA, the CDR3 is TGTGCCAGCAGTTTGGGGGTTTGGGTGGGGGAGCGGTACTTC.

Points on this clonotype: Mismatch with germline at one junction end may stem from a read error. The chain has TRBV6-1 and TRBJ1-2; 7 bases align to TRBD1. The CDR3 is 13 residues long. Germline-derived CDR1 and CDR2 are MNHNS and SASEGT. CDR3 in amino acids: CASSSGTADGYTF. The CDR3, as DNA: TGTGCCAGCAGTTCCGGGACAGCGGATGGCTACACATTC.

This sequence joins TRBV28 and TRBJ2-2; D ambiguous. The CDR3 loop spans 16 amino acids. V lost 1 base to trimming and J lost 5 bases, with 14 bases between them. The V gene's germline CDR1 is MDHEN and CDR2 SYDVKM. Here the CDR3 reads CASSLSVGFGTGELFF. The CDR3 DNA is TGTGCCAGCAGTTTATCTGTGGGGTTCGGAACCGGGGAGCTGTTTTTT.

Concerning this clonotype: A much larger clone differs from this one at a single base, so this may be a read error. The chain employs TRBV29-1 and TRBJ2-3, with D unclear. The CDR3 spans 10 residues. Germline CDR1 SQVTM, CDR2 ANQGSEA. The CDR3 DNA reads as TGCAGCGGTGGTGGAGATAGGCAGTATTTT. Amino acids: CSGGGDRQYF.

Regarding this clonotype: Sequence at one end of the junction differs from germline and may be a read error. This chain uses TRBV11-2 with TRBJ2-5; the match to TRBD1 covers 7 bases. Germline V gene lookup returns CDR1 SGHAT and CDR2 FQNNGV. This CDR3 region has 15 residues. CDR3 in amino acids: CASSPGTVGHETQYF. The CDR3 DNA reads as TGTGCCAGCAGTCCGGGGACAGTTGGGCATGAGACCCAGTACTTT.

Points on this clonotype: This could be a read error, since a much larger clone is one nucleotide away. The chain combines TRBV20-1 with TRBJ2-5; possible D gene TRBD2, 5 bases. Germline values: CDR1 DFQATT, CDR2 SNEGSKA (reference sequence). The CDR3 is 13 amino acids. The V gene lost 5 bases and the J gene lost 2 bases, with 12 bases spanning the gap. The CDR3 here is CSAAPGFQETQYF. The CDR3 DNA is TGCAGTGCTGCACCGGGATTTCAAGAGACCCAGTACTTC.

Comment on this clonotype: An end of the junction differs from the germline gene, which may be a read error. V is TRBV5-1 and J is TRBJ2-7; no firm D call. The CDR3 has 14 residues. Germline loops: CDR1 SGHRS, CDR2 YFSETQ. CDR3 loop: CGSRLFEGSYEQYF. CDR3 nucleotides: TGCGGCAGCAGATTGTTTGAAGGTTCCTACGAGCAGTACTTC.

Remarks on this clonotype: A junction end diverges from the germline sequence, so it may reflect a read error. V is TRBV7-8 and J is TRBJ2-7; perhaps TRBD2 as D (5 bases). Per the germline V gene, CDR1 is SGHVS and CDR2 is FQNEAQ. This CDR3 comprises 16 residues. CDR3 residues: CATSLALASSSYEHYF. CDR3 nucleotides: TGTGCCACCAGCTTAGCCTTAGCGTCAAGCTCCTACGAGCATTACTTC. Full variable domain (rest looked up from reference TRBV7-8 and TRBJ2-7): GAGVSQSPRYKVAKRGQDVALRCDPISGHVSLFWYQQALGQGPEFLTYFQNEAQLDKSGLPSDRFFAERPEGSVSTLKIQRTQQEDSAVYLCATSLALASSSYEHYFGPGTRLTVT.

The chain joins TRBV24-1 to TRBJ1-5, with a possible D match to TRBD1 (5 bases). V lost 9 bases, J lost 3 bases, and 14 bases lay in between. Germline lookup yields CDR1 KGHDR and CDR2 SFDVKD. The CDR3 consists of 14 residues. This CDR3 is CATSVTADNQPQHF. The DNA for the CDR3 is TGTGCCACCTCGGTGACAGCGGACAATCAGCCCCAGCATTTT.

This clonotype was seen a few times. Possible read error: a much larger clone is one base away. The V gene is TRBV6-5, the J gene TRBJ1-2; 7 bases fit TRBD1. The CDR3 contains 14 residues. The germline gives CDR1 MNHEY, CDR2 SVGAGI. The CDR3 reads CASSYSTRGDGHTF. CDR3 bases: TGTGCCAGCAGTTACTCCACCAGGGGGGATGGCCACACCTTC.

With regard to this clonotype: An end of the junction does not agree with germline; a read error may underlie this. Written as DNA, the CDR3 is TGCGCCAGCAGCCTTGGAGGGATGAGGGACGGCGAGCAGTATTTC. Translated, it gives CASSLGGMRDGEQYF. This chain links TRBV4-1 with TRBJ2-7; TRBD2 might be the D (6 bases). CDR3 length: 15 residues. The germline gives CDR1 MGHRA, CDR2 YSYEKL.

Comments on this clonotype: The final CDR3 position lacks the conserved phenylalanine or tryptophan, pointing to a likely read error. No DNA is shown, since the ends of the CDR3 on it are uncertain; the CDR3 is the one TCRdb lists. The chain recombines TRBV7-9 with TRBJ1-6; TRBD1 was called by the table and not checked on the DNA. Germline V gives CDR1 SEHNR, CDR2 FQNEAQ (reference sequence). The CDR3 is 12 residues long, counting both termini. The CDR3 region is CASINRGSPHHV.

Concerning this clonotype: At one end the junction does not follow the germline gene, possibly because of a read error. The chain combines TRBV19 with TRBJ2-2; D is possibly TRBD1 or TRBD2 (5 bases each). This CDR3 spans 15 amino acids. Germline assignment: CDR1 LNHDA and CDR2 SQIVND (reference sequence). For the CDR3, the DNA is TGTGCCAGTAGTACCGGTCGAACGAACACCGGGGACCTGTTTTTT. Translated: CASSTGRTNTGDLFF.

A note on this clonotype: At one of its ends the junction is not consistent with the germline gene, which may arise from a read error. The CDR3 here is CARSQGQGLYEQCF. The CDR3 DNA follows: TGCGCCAGGAGCCAAGGACAGGGTCTCTACGAGCAGTGCTTC. This chain uses TRBV4-2 with TRBJ2-7, with 8 bases that match TRBD1. The CDR3 has 14 amino acids. Germline V gene data show CDR1 as LGHNA and CDR2 as YNFKEQ.

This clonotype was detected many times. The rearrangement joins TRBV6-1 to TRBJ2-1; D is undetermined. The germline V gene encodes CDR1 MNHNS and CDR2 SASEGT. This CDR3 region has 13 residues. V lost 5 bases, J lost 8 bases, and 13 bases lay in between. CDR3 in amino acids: CASSLEQRHEQFF. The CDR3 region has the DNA TGTGCCAGCAGTTTGGAACAACGGCATGAGCAGTTCTTC.

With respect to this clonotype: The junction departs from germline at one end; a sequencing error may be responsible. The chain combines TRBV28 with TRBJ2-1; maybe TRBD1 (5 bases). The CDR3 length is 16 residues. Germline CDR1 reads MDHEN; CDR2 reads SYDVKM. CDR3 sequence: CARSHIGNSGQGEQFF. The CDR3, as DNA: TGTGCCCGCAGTCATATTGGGAACAGTGGGCAGGGTGAGCAGTTCTTC.

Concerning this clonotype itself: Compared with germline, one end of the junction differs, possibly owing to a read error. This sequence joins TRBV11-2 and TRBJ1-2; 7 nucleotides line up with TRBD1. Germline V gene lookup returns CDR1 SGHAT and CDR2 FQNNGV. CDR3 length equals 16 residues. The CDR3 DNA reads TGTGCCAGCAGCTCCGGGACAGCCCATCTTAACTATGGCTACAGCTTC. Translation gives CASSSGTAHLNYGYSF. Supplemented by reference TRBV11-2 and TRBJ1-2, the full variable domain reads EAGVAQSPRYKIIEKRQSVAFWCNPISGHATLYWYQQILGQGPKLLIQFQNNGVVDDSQLPKDRFSAERLKGVDSTLKIQPAKLEDSAVYLCASSSGTAHLNYGYSFGSGTRLTVV.

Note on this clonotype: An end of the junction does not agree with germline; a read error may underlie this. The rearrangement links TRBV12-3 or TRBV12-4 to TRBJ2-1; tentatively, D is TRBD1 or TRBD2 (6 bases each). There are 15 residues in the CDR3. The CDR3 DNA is TGTGCCAGCAGTTTAGTAAGGGGGGTCGGAGATGAGCAGTCCTTC. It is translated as CASSLVRGVGDEQSF.

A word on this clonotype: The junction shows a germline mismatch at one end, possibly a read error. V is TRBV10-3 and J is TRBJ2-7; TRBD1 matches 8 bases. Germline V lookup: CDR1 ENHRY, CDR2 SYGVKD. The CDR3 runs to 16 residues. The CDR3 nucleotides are TGTGCCATCGGTGATCCTGACAGGGGAGCGTCCTACGAGCAGTACTTC. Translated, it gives CAIGDPDRGASYEQYF.

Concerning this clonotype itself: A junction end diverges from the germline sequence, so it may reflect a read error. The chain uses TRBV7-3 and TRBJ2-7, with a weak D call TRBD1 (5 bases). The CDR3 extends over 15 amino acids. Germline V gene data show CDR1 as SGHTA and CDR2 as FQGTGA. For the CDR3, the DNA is TGTGCCAGCAAGATGAGCAGGGAAAATCTTTACGAACAGTACTTC. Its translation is CASKMSRENLYEQYF.

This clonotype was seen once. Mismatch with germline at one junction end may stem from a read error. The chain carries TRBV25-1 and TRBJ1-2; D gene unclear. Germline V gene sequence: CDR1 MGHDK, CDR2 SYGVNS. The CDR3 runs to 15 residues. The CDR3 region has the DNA TGTGCCAACAGTGAGTTGCACAATTGGCAGACCGACTACACCTTC. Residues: CANSELHNWQTDYTF.

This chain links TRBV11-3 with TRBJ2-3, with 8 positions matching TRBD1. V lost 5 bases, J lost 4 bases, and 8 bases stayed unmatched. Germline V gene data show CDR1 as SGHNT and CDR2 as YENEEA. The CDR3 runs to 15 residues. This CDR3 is CASSKGQGLADTQYF. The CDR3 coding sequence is TGTGCCAGCAGCAAAGGACAGGGCTTGGCAGATACGCAGTATTTT.

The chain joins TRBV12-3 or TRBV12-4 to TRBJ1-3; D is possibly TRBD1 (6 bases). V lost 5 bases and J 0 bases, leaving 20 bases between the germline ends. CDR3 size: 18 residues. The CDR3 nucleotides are TGTGCCAGCAGTCCTCCCGGGACATGGATTGGCTCTGGAAACACCATATATTTT. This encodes CASSPPGTWIGSGNTIYF.

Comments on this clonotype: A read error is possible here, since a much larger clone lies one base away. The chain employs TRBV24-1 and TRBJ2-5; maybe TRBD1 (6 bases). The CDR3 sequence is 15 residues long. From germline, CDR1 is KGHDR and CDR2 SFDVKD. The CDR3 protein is CDTSEPAGVQETQYF. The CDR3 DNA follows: TGTGACACCAGTGAGCCGGCAGGGGTTCAAGAGACCCAGTACTTC.

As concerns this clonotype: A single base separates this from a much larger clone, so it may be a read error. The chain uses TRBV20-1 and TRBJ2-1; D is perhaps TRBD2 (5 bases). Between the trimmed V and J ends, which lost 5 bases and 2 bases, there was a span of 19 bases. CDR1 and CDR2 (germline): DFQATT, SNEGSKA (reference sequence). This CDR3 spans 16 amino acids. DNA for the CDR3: TGCAGTGCTGGCCCACTCGGGATTTCCCCCTACAATGAGCAGTTCTTC. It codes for CSAGPLGISPYNEQFF.

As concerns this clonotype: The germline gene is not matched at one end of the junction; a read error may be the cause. CDR3: CAIMAGLENSGELFF. The CDR3 DNA sequence: TGTGCCATCATGGCGGGGTTGGAAAACAGCGGGGAGCTGTTTTTT. The genes are TRBV6-1 and TRBJ2-2; a possible D gene is TRBD2 (6 bases). From germline, CDR1 is MNHNS and CDR2 SASEGT. The CDR3 runs 15 residues.